Below, 9 T cell receptor beta chains from the same sample are listed, as sequenced in a study of blood T cell repertoires in COVID-19. Only in-frame clones appear in the TCRdb table, and some are missing; sequencing was by immunoSEQ multiplex PCR. This table has about 290,000 clones, approximately 88% appearing once. Sequenced: PBMCs or T cells enriched from blood (not recorded which). The source is a woman in her forties who had recovered from COVID-19.

The J gene is TRBJ1-3, the V gene TRBV4-1; D uncertain. V lost 1 base and J 0 bases, leaving 10 bases between the germline ends. Germline lookup yields CDR1 MGHRA and CDR2 YSYEKL. The CDR3 is made up of 16 amino acids. The CDR3 spells CASSQGPRGSGNTIYF. As DNA, the CDR3 is TGCGCCAGCAGCCAAGGACCGCGGGGCTCTGGAAACACCATATATTTT.

The chain couples TRBV27 to TRBJ2-5; the D is unclear. The CDR3 totals 13 residues. The V and J ends lost 7 bases and 5 bases respectively, with 14 bases between them. Germline-derived CDR1 and CDR2 are MNHEY and SMNVEV (reference sequence). The CDR3 here is CASKAPEKETQYF. CDR3 in DNA: TGTGCCAGCAAAGCCCCCGAGAAGGAGACCCAGTACTTC.

A word on this clone: Compared with germline, one end of the junction differs, possibly owing to a read error. The chain uses TRBV7-7 and TRBJ2-5, with 12 bases lining up with TRBD2. Germline assignment: CDR1 SSHAT and CDR2 FNYEAQ (reference sequence). This CDR3 contains 14 residues. The CDR3 loop reads CASSRGLAGETQYF. Written as DNA, the CDR3 is TGTGCTAGCAGCCGGGGACTAGCGGGAGAGACCCAGTACTTC.

V and J are TRBV4-1 and TRBJ2-3, with a possible D match to TRBD1 (6 bases). CDR1 MGHRA and CDR2 YSYEKL come from the germline V gene. The CDR3 consists of 17 residues. Trimming took off 2 bases at V and 0 bases at J, with 15 bases between the two ends. The DNA for the CDR3 is TGCGCCAGCAGCCAACATTCCGGGACATCAAGCACAGATACGCAGTATTTT. It encodes CASSQHSGTSSTDTQYF.

The gene calls are TRBV29-1 and TRBJ1-1; D call uncertain. Germline V gene data show CDR1 as SQVTM and CDR2 as ANQGSEA. The CDR3 covers 15 residues. The germline V and J ends were trimmed by 4 bases and 0 bases, with 15 bases remaining between them. CDR3 DNA: TGCAGCGTTGGGGAGGGCTGGGGAATGAACACTGAAGCTTTCTTT. It encodes CSVGEGWGMNTEAFF.

The CDR3 spells CASSYTKRDTQYF. As DNA, the CDR3 is TGTGCCAGCAGTTACACCAAGAGAGATACGCAGTATTTT. The chain employs TRBV6-5 and TRBJ2-3; no clear D gene. V gave up 2 bases and J gave up 5 bases, with 8 bases separating them. Germline V gene lookup returns CDR1 MNHEY and CDR2 SVGAGI. The length of the CDR3 is 13 residues.

The gene calls are TRBV5-5 and TRBJ1-6, with a possible D match to TRBD1 (5 bases). The germline V and J ends were trimmed by 4 bases and 0 bases, with 11 bases remaining between them. Germline CDR1 and CDR2: SGHKS and YYEKEE (reference sequence). This CDR3 contains 16 residues. CDR3 in amino acids: CASSTTGGSYNSPLHF. CDR3 bases: TGTGCCAGCAGCACCACGGGGGGCTCCTATAATTCACCCCTCCACTTT.

V gene TRBV11-1 combines with J gene TRBJ2-1; a weak D match, TRBD2 (5 bases). From germline, CDR1 is SGHAT and CDR2 FQDESV (reference sequence). The CDR3 totals 14 residues. The V end lost 5 bases, the J end lost 3 bases, and 11 bases lay between the germline ends. The CDR3: CASSPSTSYNEQFF. CDR3 bases: TGTGCCAGCAGCCCCTCCACTAGCTACAATGAGCAGTTCTTC. Looking up the rest from reference TRBV11-1 and TRBJ2-1 gives the full variable domain: EAEVAQSPRYKITEKSQAVAFWCDPISGHATLYWYRQILGQGPELLVQFQDESVVDDSQLPKDRFSAERLKGVDSTLKIQPAELGDSAMYLCASSPSTSYNEQFFGPGTRLTVL.

CDR3 coding DNA: TGCAGTGCTAGAGAGGACAATGAAGCTTTCTTT. It is translated as CSAREDNEAFF. This chain connects TRBV20-1 to TRBJ1-1; a weak D match, TRBD1 (5 bases). CDR3 length: 11 residues. V was trimmed by 0 bases and J by 7 bases, leaving 6 bases between them. Germline CDR1 is DFQATT and CDR2 is SNEGSKA (reference sequence).